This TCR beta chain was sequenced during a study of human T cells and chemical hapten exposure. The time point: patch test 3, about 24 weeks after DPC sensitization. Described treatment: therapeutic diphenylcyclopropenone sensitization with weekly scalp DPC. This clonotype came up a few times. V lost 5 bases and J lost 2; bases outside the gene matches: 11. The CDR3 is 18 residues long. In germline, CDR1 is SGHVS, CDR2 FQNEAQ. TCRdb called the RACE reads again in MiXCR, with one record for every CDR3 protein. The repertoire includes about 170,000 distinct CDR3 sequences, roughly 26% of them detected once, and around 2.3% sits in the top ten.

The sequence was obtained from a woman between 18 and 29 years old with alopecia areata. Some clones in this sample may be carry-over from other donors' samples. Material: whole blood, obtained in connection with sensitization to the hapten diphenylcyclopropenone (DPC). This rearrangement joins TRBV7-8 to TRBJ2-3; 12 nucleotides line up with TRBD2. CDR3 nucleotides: TGTGCCAGCAGCCGGACTAGCGGGACAATCGCTAACACAGATACGCAGTATTTT. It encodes CASSRTSGTIANTDTQYF.